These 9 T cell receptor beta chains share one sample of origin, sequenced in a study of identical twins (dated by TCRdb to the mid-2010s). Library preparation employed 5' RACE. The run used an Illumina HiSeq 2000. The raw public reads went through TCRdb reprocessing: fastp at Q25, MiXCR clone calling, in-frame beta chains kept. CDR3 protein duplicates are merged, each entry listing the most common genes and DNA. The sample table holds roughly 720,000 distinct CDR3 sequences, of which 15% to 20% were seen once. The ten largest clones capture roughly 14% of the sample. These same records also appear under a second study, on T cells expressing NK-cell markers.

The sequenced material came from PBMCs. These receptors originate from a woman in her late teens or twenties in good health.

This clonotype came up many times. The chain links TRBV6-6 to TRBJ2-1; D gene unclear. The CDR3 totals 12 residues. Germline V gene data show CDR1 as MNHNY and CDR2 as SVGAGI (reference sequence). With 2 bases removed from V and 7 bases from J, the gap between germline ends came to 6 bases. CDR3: CASSYGPNEQFF. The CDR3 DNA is TGTGCCAGCAGTTACGGGCCTAATGAGCAGTTCTTC.

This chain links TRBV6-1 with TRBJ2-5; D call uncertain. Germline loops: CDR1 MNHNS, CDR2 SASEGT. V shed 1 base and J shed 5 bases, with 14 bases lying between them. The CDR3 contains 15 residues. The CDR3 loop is CASSEGPGSGETQYF. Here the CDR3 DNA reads TGTGCCAGCAGTGAAGGGCCAGGCAGTGGGGAGACCCAGTACTTC.

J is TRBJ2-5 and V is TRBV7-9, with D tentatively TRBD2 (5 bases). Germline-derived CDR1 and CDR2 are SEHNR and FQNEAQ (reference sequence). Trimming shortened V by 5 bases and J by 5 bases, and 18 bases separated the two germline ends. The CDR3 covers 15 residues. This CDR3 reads CASSPNLEGSETQYF. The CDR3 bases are TGTGCCAGCAGCCCAAATCTAGAGGGCAGCGAGACCCAGTACTTC.

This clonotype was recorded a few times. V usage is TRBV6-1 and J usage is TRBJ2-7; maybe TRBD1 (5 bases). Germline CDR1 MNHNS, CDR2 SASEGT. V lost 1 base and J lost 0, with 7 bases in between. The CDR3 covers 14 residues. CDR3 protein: CASSEVGLSYEQYF. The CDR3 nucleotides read TGTGCCAGCAGTGAAGTGGGGCTCTCCTACGAGCAGTACTTC.

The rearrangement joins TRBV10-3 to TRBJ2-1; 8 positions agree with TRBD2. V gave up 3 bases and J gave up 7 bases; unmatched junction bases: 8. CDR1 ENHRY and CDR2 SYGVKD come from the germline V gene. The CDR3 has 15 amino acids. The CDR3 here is CAISDPGGPYNEQFF. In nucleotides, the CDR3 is TGTGCCATCAGTGATCCGGGGGGGCCGTATAATGAGCAGTTCTTC.

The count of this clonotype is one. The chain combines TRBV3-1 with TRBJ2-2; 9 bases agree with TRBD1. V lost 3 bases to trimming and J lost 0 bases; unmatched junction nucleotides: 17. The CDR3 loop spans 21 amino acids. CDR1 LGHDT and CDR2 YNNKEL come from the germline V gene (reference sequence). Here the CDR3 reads CASSQRVKRDRVDPNTGELFF. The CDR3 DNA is TGTGCCAGCAGCCAGAGGGTGAAGAGGGACAGGGTCGACCCGAACACCGGGGAGCTGTTTTTT. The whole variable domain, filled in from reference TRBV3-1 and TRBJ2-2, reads DTAVSQTPKYLVTQMGNDKSIKCEQNLGHDTMYWYKQDSKKFLKIMFSYNNKELIINETVPNRFSPKSPDKAHLNLHINSLELGDSAVYFCASSQRVKRDRVDPNTGELFFGEGSRLTVL.

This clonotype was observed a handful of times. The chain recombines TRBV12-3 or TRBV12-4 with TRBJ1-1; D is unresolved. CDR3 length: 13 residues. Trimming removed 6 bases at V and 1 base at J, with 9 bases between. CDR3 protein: CASSRTPNTEAFF. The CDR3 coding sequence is TGTGCCAGCAGCCGGACCCCGAACACTGAAGCTTTCTTT.

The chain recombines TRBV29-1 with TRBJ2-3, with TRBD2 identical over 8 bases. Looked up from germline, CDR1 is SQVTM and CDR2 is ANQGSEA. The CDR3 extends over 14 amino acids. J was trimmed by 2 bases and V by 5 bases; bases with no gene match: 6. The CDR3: CSVRGGPNTDTQYF. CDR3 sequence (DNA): TGCAGCGTTCGCGGGGGGCCAAACACAGATACGCAGTATTTT.

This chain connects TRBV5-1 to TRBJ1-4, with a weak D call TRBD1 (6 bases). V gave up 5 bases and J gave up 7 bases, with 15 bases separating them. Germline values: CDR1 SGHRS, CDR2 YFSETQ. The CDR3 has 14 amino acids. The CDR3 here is CASRTPRGGEKLFF. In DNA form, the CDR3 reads TGCGCCAGCAGAACGCCCAGGGGAGGTGAAAAACTGTTTTTT.